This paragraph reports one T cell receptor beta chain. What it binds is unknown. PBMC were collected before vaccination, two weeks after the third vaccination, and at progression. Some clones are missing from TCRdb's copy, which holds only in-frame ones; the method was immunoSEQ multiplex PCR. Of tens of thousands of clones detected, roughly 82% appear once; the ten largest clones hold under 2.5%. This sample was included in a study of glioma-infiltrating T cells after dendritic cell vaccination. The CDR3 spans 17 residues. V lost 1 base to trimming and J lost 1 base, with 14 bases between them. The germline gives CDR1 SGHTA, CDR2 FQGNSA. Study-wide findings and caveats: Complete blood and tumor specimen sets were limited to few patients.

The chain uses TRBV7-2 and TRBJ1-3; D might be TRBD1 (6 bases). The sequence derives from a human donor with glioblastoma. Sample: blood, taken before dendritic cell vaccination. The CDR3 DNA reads TGTGCCAGCAGCTTAGTTCCCATACAGGGATCTGGAAACACCATATATTTT. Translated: CASSLVPIQGSGNTIYF.